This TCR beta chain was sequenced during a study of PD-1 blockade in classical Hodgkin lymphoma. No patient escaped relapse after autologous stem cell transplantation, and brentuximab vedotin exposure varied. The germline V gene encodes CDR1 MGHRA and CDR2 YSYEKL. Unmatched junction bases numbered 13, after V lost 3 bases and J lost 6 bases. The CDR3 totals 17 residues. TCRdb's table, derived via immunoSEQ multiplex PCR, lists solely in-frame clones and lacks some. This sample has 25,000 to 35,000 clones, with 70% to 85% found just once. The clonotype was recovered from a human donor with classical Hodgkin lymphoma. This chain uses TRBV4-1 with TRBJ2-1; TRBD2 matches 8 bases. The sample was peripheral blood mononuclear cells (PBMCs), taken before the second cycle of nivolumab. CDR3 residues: CASSHLLAEAPINEQFF. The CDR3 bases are TGCGCCAGCAGCCACCTACTAGCGGAGGCTCCTATCAATGAGCAGTTCTTC.